This passage covers 5 T cell receptor beta chains from one sample sequenced in a study of blood T cell repertoires in COVID-19. Clones were sequenced by immunoSEQ multiplex PCR, and TCRdb holds only the in-frame ones, with some missing. The table lists around 200,000 clones, around 86% of them singletons, with roughly 3.4% in the top ten. The specimen was PBMCs or T cells enriched from blood (not recorded which). The receptors were sampled from a woman aged 40 to 55 with acute COVID-19.

V usage is TRBV9 and J usage is TRBJ2-1; TRBD1 matches at 11 bases. Trimming removed 7 bases from V and 5 bases from J; junction bases left unmatched: 2. Germline CDR1 is SGDLS and CDR2 is YYNGEE. CDR3 length: 13 residues. The CDR3 loop is CASQGQGDNEQFF. The DNA of the CDR3 is TGTGCCAGCCAGGGACAGGGGGACAATGAGCAGTTCTTC.

This chain uses TRBV6-4 with TRBJ1-1, with a possible D match to TRBD1 (5 bases). The CDR3 loop spans 13 amino acids. Germline CDR1 and CDR2: MRHNA and SNTAGT. The germline V and J ends were trimmed by 4 bases and 0 bases, with 6 bases remaining between them. The CDR3 loop reads CASSGQMNTEAFF. The CDR3 region has the DNA TGTGCCAGCAGTGGACAGATGAACACTGAAGCTTTCTTT.

The chain is built from TRBV7-2 and TRBJ1-2, with D perhaps matching TRBD1 (5 bases). This CDR3 is built from 15 residues. V was clipped by 2 bases and J by 6 bases, with 16 bases between them. Germline values: CDR1 SGHTA, CDR2 FQGNSA. The CDR3 here is CASSLHGGDEHGYTF. The CDR3 DNA reads TGTGCCAGCAGCTTACATGGCGGGGACGAGCATGGCTACACCTTC.

J is TRBJ1-2 and V is TRBV7-6, with TRBD1 matching 8 bases. Germline V gene lookup returns CDR1 SGHVS and CDR2 FNYEAQ. The CDR3 contains 15 residues. J was trimmed by 2 bases and V by 4 bases; bases with no gene match: 6. CDR3 nucleotides: TGTGCCAGCAGCTCCGGGACAGGCGAGAACTATGGCTACACCTTC. Translation: CASSSGTGENYGYTF.

This sequence joins TRBV2 and TRBJ1-2; 12 nucleotides match TRBD1. Germline CDR1 reads SNHLY; CDR2 reads FYNNEI. This CDR3 contains 14 residues. V shed 6 bases and J 8 bases; nucleotides not matched to a gene: 7. In DNA, the CDR3 is TGTGCCAGCAGATTGGGACAGGGGGCAGGGGGCTACACCTTC. This sequence encodes CASRLGQGAGGYTF. Full variable domain (outside the CDR3, taken from reference TRBV2 and TRBJ1-2): EPEVTQTPSHQVTQMGQEVILRCVPISNHLYFYWYRQILGQKVEFLVSFYNNEISEKSEIFDDQFSVERPDGSNFTLKIRSTKLEDSAMYFCASRLGQGAGGYTFGSGTRLTVV.